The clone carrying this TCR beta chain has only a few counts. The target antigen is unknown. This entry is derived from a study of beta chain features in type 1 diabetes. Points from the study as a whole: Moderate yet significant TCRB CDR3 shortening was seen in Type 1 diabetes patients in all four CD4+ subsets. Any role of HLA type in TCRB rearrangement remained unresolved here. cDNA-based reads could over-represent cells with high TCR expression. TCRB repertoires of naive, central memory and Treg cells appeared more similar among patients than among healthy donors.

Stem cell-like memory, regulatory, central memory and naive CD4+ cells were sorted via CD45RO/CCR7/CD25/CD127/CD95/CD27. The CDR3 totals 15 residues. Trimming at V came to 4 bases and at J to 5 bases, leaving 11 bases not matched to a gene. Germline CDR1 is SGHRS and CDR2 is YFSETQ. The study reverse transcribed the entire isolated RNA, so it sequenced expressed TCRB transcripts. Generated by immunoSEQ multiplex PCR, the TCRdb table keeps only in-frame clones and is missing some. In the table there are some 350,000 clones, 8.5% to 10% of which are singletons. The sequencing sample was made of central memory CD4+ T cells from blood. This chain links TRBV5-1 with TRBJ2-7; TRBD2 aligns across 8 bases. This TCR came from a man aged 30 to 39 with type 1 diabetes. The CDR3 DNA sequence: TGCGCCAGCAGCGCTCCCGGTCCGGGAGGGAACGAGCAGTACTTC. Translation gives CASSAPGPGGNEQYF.